A selection of T cell receptor beta chains follows, all from one sample in a study of cytomegalovirus exposure and HLA in healthy donors. Assay used: immunoSEQ multiplex PCR; TCRdb lists only in-frame clones, some missing. This sample has some 250,000 clones, with approximately 83% found just once. Material: PBMCs. The receptors were gathered from a woman in her 30s in good health and CMV-seropositive. Both conserved end residues are part of each CDR3. A D gene is named only where the DNA matches it firmly. For some rows the clone size is stated as once, few or many, or as a class when expanded; others skip it.

V,J,size,D,CDR3,DNA
TRBV4-1,TRBJ1-2,-,-,CASSQGRNQGYGYTF,TGCGCCAGCAGCCAAGGAAGGAATCAGGGCTATGGCTACACCTTC
TRBV5-1,TRBJ2-7,-,TRBD2,CASRVAGGPTYEQYF,TGCGCCAGCAGGGTAGCGGGAGGGCCCACCTACGAGCAGTACTTC
TRBV18,TRBJ1-2,few,TRBD1,CASSPDRSPVYGYTF,TGTGCCAGCTCACCGGACAGGTCCCCGGTCTATGGCTACACCTTC
TRBV9,TRBJ2-7,-,-,CASSRTSGEQYF,TGTGCCAGCAGCCGGACTTCGGGTGAGCAGTACTTC
TRBV4-1,TRBJ2-1,once,TRBD2,CASSQRTSGNEQFF,TGCGCCAGCAGCCAAAGGACTAGCGGGAATGAGCAGTTCTTC
TRBV9,TRBJ1-2,-,TRBD1,CASSLSTGQGYTF,TGTGCCAGCAGCCTCTCGACAGGGCAAGGCTACACCTTC
TRBV5-1,TRBJ1-4,-,TRBD1,CASSFEGASLFF,TGCGCCAGCAGCTTTGAGGGGGCGTCGCTGTTTTTT
TRBV6-5,TRBJ2-7,-,TRBD1,CASSRTGHSYEQYF,TGTGCCAGCAGCCGGACAGGTCACTCCTACGAGCAGTACTTC
TRBV6-5,TRBJ2-1,-,-,CASSRRDNEQFF,TGTGCCAGCAGCCGCCGGGACAATGAGCAGTTCTTC
TRBV19,TRBJ2-2,-,-,CASSIEGGGAQTGELFF,TGTGCCAGTAGTATAGAGGGTGGAGGGGCGCAAACCGGGGAGCTGTTTTTT
TRBV27,TRBJ1-2,once,-,CASSFQTDSGYTF,TGTGCCAGCAGTTTCCAAACAGACAGTGGCTACACCTTC
TRBV6-4,TRBJ2-2,-,-,CASSRDTNTGELFF,TGTGCCAGCAGTAGGGACACGAACACCGGGGAGCTGTTTTTT
TRBV28,TRBJ1-1,-,TRBD1,CASSPGTGATEAFF,TGTGCCAGCAGTCCGGGGACAGGTGCGACTGAAGCTTTCTTT
TRBV5-1,TRBJ1-1,-,TRBD1,CASSRGQGDDTEAFF,TGCGCCAGCAGCAGAGGACAGGGGGACGACACTGAAGCTTTCTTT
TRBV7-2,TRBJ1-3,-,-,CASRPPGYGNTIYF,TGTGCCAGCAGACCACCAGGGTATGGAAACACCATATATTTT
TRBV30,TRBJ2-7,-,-,CAWSPQGFSYEQYF,TGTGCCTGGAGCCCTCAGGGTTTCAGCTACGAGCAGTACTTC
TRBV4-2,TRBJ2-2,-,-,CASSQEGSSQNTGELFF,TGTGCCAGCAGCCAAGAAGGGTCTAGCCAGAACACCGGGGAGCTGTTTTTT
TRBV30,TRBJ2-5,-,-,CAWSEAGETQYF,TGTGCCTGGAGCGAAGCCGGGGAGACCCAGTACTTC
TRBV11-2,TRBJ2-7,-,-,CASSPDNYEQYF,TGTGCCAGCAGCCCGGACAACTACGAGCAGTACTTC
TRBV2,TRBJ2-1,-,TRBD2,CASSNLAGGYNEQFF,TGTGCCAGCAGTAACCTAGCGGGAGGGTACAATGAGCAGTTCTTC
TRBV15,TRBJ2-5,-,-,CATSRDYLSGEARNGDSGETQYF,TGTGCCACCAGCAGAGATTATTTATCGGGGGAGGCACGTAACGGGGACAGTGGGGAGACCCAGTACTTC
TRBV11-3,TRBJ2-2,-,TRBD2,CASSLGREAGELFF,TGTGCCAGCAGCTTAGGGCGGGAGGCCGGGGAGCTGTTTTTT
TRBV28,TRBJ2-7,-,TRBD1,CASSGVGDRGYEQYF,TGTGCCAGCAGCGGGGTTGGGGACAGGGGTTACGAGCAGTACTTC
TRBV5-4,TRBJ2-6,-,TRBD2,CASSLLTSGRKSGANVLTF,TGTGCCAGCAGCTTACTGACTAGCGGGAGAAAATCTGGGGCCAACGTCCTGACTTTC
TRBV5-1,TRBJ2-1,-,TRBD2,CASSLQREYNEQFF,TGCGCCAGCAGCTTGCAGCGGGAGTACAATGAGCAGTTCTTC
TRBV7-9,TRBJ1-1,few,-,CASRLGTLDTEAFF,TGTGCCAGTCGACTCGGGACACTCGACACTGAAGCTTTCTTT
TRBV9,TRBJ2-7,-,TRBD2,CASSVFSGSHEQYF,TGTGCCAGCAGCGTTTTCAGCGGGAGCCACGAGCAGTACTTC
TRBV19,TRBJ1-1,-,-,CASEGMTGNTEAFF,TGTGCCAGTGAAGGAATGACTGGGAACACTGAAGCTTTCTTT
TRBV5-1,TRBJ2-5,-,-,CASSSGIQETQYF,TGCGCCAGCAGCTCCGGGATCCAAGAGACCCAGTACTTC
TRBV7-6,TRBJ1-2,once,-,CASSLRGGYGYTF,TGTGCCAGCAGCTTACGAGGGGGATATGGCTACACCTTC
TRBV4-1,TRBJ1-5,-,TRBD1,CASSQVVKGQGRSNQPQHF,TGCGCCAGCAGCCAAGTTGTGAAGGGACAGGGGAGAAGCAATCAGCCCCAGCATTTT
TRBV30,TRBJ1-1,-,-,CAWSVQKNTEAFF,TGTGCCTGGAGTGTTCAGAAGAACACTGAAGCTTTCTTT
TRBV5-6,TRBJ2-3,-,TRBD2,CASSLAGAGTDTQYF,TGTGCCAGCAGCTTAGCGGGAGCAGGCACAGATACGCAGTATTTT
TRBV6-1,TRBJ2-7,-,-,CASTFSGYEQYF,TGTGCCAGCACTTTTTCGGGCTACGAGCAGTACTTC
TRBV28,TRBJ2-3,-,-,CASRIWKTSTDTQYF,TGTGCCAGCAGGATTTGGAAGACTAGCACAGATACGCAGTATTTT
TRBV19,TRBJ1-5,once,TRBD1,CASRPTGTGVQPQHF,TGTGCCAGTAGACCAACCGGGACAGGGGTTCAGCCCCAGCATTTT
TRBV6-5,TRBJ2-7,few,TRBD1,CASRTGTVNEQYF,TGTGCCAGCAGGACCGGGACAGTGAACGAGCAGTACTTC